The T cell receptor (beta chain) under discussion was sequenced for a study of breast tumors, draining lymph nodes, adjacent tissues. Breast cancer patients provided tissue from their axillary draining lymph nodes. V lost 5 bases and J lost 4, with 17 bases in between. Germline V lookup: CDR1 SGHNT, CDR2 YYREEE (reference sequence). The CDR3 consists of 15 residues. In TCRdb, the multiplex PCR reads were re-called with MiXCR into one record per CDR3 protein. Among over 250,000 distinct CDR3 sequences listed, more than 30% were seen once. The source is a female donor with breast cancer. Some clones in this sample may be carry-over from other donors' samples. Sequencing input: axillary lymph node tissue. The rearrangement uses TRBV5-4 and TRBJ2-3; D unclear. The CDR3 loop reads CASSFGLVRSDTQYF. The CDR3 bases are TGTGCCAGCAGTTTTGGGCTAGTTCGGTCAGATACGCAGTATTTT.